These T cell receptor beta chains were read from a single sample in a study of CD8 T cells in ankylosing spondylitis. TCRdb independently ran MiXCR on the 5' RACE reads; one entry per CDR3 protein. The data hold 350,000 to 550,000 distinct CDR3 sequences, with more than 25% observed a single time. Sequencing input: blood, either unsorted or a sorted T cell fraction (not recorded which). These receptors were obtained from a male donor with ankylosing spondylitis. Each CDR3 is given with its conserved first and last residue. A D gene is named only where the DNA matches it firmly. Some rows mark clone size as missing; the rest say once, few, many or name a class of expanded clone.

d_call,clone_size,v_call,j_call,cdr3_aa,cdr3_nt
TRBD2,NA,TRBV29-1,TRBJ2-3,CSGIAGAMTDTQYF,TGCAGCGGTATAGCGGGAGCGATGACAGATACGCAGTATTTT
TRBD2,NA,TRBV7-6,TRBJ2-7,CASSLSSAGTYQQYF,TGTGCCAGCAGCCTTAGCTCAGCGGGGACCTACCAGCAGTACTTC
TRBD1,few,TRBV5-1,TRBJ2-5,CASGSGQAETQYF,TGCGCCAGCGGGTCGGGACAGGCAGAGACCCAGTACTTC
TRBD2,few,TRBV7-9,TRBJ2-1,CATGTRSYNEQFF,TGTGCCACTGGGACTAGATCCTACAATGAGCAGTTCTTC
NA,once,TRBV6-1,TRBJ2-1,CASSDRTTYNEQFF,TGTGCCAGCAGCGACAGGACCACTTACAATGAGCAGTTCTTC
TRBD1,NA,TRBV12-3/TRBV12-4,TRBJ1-6,CASSLGGQGKIGSYNSPLHF,TGTGCCAGCAGTTTAGGGGGACAGGGAAAGATTGGCTCCTATAATTCACCCCTCCACTTT
NA,NA,TRBV7-2,TRBJ1-3,CASSPSGAFSGNTIYF,TGTGCCAGCAGCCCCAGTGGAGCTTTCTCTGGAAACACCATATATTTT
TRBD1,NA,TRBV12-3/TRBV12-4,TRBJ1-2,CASSATGTGEGYTF,TGTGCCAGCAGTGCCACCGGGACAGGGGAGGGCTACACCTTC
NA,few,TRBV20-1,TRBJ2-1,CSARKAALYNEQFF,TGCAGTGCTAGAAAGGCGGCACTATACAATGAGCAGTTCTTC
NA,NA,TRBV20-1,TRBJ1-5,CSASDSFNQPQHF,TGCAGTGCCAGCGACAGTTTCAATCAGCCCCAGCATTTT
NA,NA,TRBV29-1,TRBJ1-3,CSVVGPGTIYF,TGCAGCGTTGTGGGTCCCGGGACCATATATTTT
NA,NA,TRBV29-1,TRBJ1-5,CSVEFGRSQPQHF,TGCAGCGTTGAGTTTGGCAGAAGTCAGCCCCAGCATTTT
TRBD1,few,TRBV19,TRBJ2-7,CARDRAYEQYF,TGTGCCAGGGACAGGGCCTACGAGCAGTACTTC
TRBD2,NA,TRBV24-1,TRBJ2-1,CATSHSGRTYNEQFF,TGTGCCACCAGTCATAGCGGGAGAACCTACAATGAGCAGTTCTTC
NA,NA,TRBV5-1,TRBJ2-7,CASSLGVGGGDEQYF,TGCGCCAGCAGCTTGGGGGTCGGTGGAGGGGACGAGCAGTACTTC
NA,NA,TRBV11-2,TRBJ2-3,CASSPRGVGTVSTDTQYF,TGTGCCAGCAGCCCCCGCGGGGTCGGGACAGTTAGCACAGATACGCAGTATTTT
TRBD1,NA,TRBV20-1,TRBJ1-1,CSASGQGGTEAFF,TGCAGTGCAAGCGGACAGGGAGGGACTGAAGCTTTCTTT